One sample yielded the 14 T cell receptor beta chains listed below, sequenced in a study of control samples from healthy donors and cancer patients. Profiling relied on immunoSEQ multiplex PCR, and the TCRdb table lists in-frame clones only, not all of them. The sample includes around 130,000 clones, 90% to 95% of them seen just once. Sequencing was carried out using PBMCs. Receptor source: a man in his forties or fifties with head and neck cancer.

The chain carries TRBV28 and TRBJ2-7; unclear D gene. Trimming took off 5 bases at V and 5 bases at J, with 7 bases between the two ends. The CDR3 covers 11 residues. CDR1 MDHEN and CDR2 SYDVKM come from the germline V gene. The CDR3 is CASSLGDEQYF. In DNA, the CDR3 is TGTGCCAGCAGTCTCGGAGACGAGCAGTACTTC.

The gene calls are TRBV24-1 and TRBJ2-1, with a weak D call TRBD1 (5 bases). This CDR3 region has 14 residues. The V gene lost 1 base and the J gene lost 8 bases, with 11 bases spanning the gap. Per germline, CDR1 KGHDR and CDR2 SFDVKD. The CDR3 DNA is TGTGCCACCAGTGATTTAAAGGGGCCGGATGAGCAGTTCTTC. This translates into CATSDLKGPDEQFF.

This rearrangement joins TRBV6-2 or TRBV6-3 to TRBJ1-5; TRBD1 matches 7 bases. This CDR3 is 17 amino acids long. Germline lookup yields CDR1 MNHEY and CDR2 SVGEGT. Germline trimming cut 6 bases from V and 5 bases from J; bases unmatched to any gene: 16. DNA of the CDR3: TGTGCCAGCAGCCCTCAGAGGGCCAGGGGGAAGGATCAGCCCCAGCATTTT. Residues: CASSPQRARGKDQPQHF.

The chain recombines TRBV5-4 with TRBJ2-6; D might be TRBD2 (5 bases). Per the germline V gene, CDR1 is SGHNT and CDR2 is YYREEE (reference sequence). This CDR3 has 16 residues. V was pared by 0 bases and J by 2 bases, with 9 bases between. For the CDR3, the DNA is TGTGCCAGCAGCTTGGTCCCCGGGGCTGGGGCCAACGTCCTGACTTTC. It translates to CASSLVPGAGANVLTF.

The J gene is TRBJ2-7, the V gene TRBV29-1; the D gene is possibly TRBD2 (5 bases). CDR3 length equals 13 residues. Between the trimmed V and J ends, which lost 2 bases and 3 bases, there was a span of 11 bases. CDR1 SQVTM and CDR2 ANQGSEA come from the germline V gene. This CDR3 reads CSVERPEDYEQYF. The CDR3 DNA reads TGCAGCGTTGAAAGGCCGGAGGACTACGAGCAGTACTTC.

The chain couples TRBV7-8 to TRBJ2-7; D not certain. V lost 0 bases, J lost 3 bases, and 12 bases lay in between. The CDR3 totals 15 residues. CDR1 and CDR2 from the germline V gene are SGHVS and FQNEAQ. CDR3 DNA: TGTGCCAGCAGCTTAGCAGCGCAGGTTGACTACGAGCAGTACTTC. This gives the protein CASSLAAQVDYEQYF. Together with reference TRBV7-8 and TRBJ2-7, the CDR3 gives the full variable domain: GAGVSQSPRYKVAKRGQDVALRCDPISGHVSLFWYQQALGQGPEFLTYFQNEAQLDKSGLPSDRFFAERPEGSVSTLKIQRTQQEDSAVYLCASSLAAQVDYEQYFGPGTRLTVT.

This chain connects TRBV7-8 to TRBJ2-1; 12 bases agree with TRBD2. V dropped 5 bases and J dropped 6; count of bases not matched to a gene: 5. This CDR3 contains 15 residues. Germline V gene sequence: CDR1 SGHVS, CDR2 FQNEAQ. The CDR3 bases are TGTGCCAGCAGCGAGACTAGCGGGGGTCGCAATGAGCAGTTCTTC. The encoded protein is CASSETSGGRNEQFF.

The chain couples TRBV7-2 to TRBJ2-3; 8 bases agree with TRBD1. After removal of 5 bases from V and 1 base from J, the junction contained 14 bases not matched to a gene. The CDR3 is 18 residues long. CDR1 and CDR2 (germline): SGHTA, FQGNSA. CDR3 sequence: CASSLTYRGSTGTDTQYF. The CDR3 DNA follows: TGTGCCAGCAGCCTCACCTACAGGGGGTCAACCGGCACAGATACGCAGTATTTT.

J is TRBJ1-1 and V is TRBV5-4; TRBD1 is a possible D gene (6 bases). The germline gives CDR1 SGHNT, CDR2 YYREEE (reference sequence). The CDR3 has 16 amino acids. The germline V and J ends were trimmed by 3 bases and 1 base, with 16 bases remaining between them. The CDR3 bases are TGTGCCAGCAGCTCGGGGGCCTTAACCTCGAACACTGAAGCTTTCTTT. Protein sequence: CASSSGALTSNTEAFF.

The chain joins TRBV4-2 to TRBJ2-3, with 7 bases aligning to TRBD2. Germline loops: CDR1 LGHNA, CDR2 YNFKEQ. The V and J ends lost 0 bases and 0 bases, in that order; junction bases with no gene match: 6. The length of the CDR3 is 17 residues. The CDR3 sequence: CASSQEPSGTSTDTQYF. DNA of the CDR3: TGTGCCAGCAGCCAAGAGCCTAGCGGTACTAGCACAGATACGCAGTATTTT.

There are a few counts of this clone. V is TRBV5-1 and J is TRBJ2-7, with D perhaps TRBD2 (6 bases). Trimming cost V 2 bases and J 5 bases, with 11 bases left between them. Germline CDR1 is SGHRS and CDR2 is YFSETQ. The CDR3 totals 13 residues. DNA of the CDR3: TGCGCCAGCAGCTTCGGGTCGGGGGACGAGCAGTACTTC. Translation: CASSFGSGDEQYF.

About this clone: The same CDR3 can be traced to other DNA sequences in this sample. This chain joins TRBV5-1 and TRBJ2-7; 10 bases are a match to TRBD1. Germline V gene lookup returns CDR1 SGHRS and CDR2 YFSETQ. This CDR3 region has 17 residues. With V trimmed by 4 bases and J by 0 bases, 10 bases remained unmatched. CDR3 DNA sequence: TGCGCCAGCAGCCCGGGGACAGGGGCCCTGTTCTCCTACGAGCAGTACTTC. Amino acid sequence: CASSPGTGALFSYEQYF.

The chain carries TRBV19 and TRBJ2-5, with 8 bases aligning to TRBD1. Unmatched junction bases numbered 3, after V lost 5 bases and J lost 1 base. CDR3 size: 14 residues. Looked up from germline, CDR1 is LNHDA and CDR2 is SQIVND (reference sequence). The CDR3 nucleotides are TGTGCCAGTAGTCCGGACAGGGTCCAAGAGACCCAGTACTTC. Protein product: CASSPDRVQETQYF.

CDR3 nucleotide sequence: TGTGCCAGCAGCTTTGGTTCGGGGAAAGAGACCCAGTACTTC. Its translation: CASSFGSGKETQYF. The chain combines TRBV11-2 with TRBJ2-5, with a possible D match to TRBD2 (5 bases). V shed 3 bases and J shed 3 bases, with 11 bases lying between them. The CDR3 has 14 residues. Germline CDR1 reads SGHAT; CDR2 reads FQNNGV.